This T cell receptor (beta chain) emerged from a study of beta chain features in type 1 diabetes. The length of the CDR3 is 15 residues. Germline V gives CDR1 SGHDT, CDR2 YYEEEE. V was trimmed by 4 bases and J by 0 bases, leaving 11 bases between them. Findings and caveats of the study: These data did not resolve whether HLA type affects TCRB rearrangement.

There are a few counts of this clone. Antigen specificity is unknown. The entirety of the isolated RNA underwent reverse transcription, so expressed TCRB transcripts were sequenced. The average output of naive, central memory and regulatory T cell samples was about 3.57 million reads. Produced via immunoSEQ multiplex PCR; TCRdb's table is partial and in-frame only. This sample yields roughly 370,000 clones, of which about 15% are seen a single time; around 0.035% belongs to the top ten. Sequenced material: naive CD4+ T cells from blood. V and J are TRBV5-6 and TRBJ2-1; D is uncertain. This sequence was found in a man aged 25-45 years in good health. CDR3 sequence reads: CASSPDLSSYNEQFF. The CDR3 DNA is TGTGCCAGCAGCCCCGACCTAAGCTCCTACAATGAGCAGTTCTTC.